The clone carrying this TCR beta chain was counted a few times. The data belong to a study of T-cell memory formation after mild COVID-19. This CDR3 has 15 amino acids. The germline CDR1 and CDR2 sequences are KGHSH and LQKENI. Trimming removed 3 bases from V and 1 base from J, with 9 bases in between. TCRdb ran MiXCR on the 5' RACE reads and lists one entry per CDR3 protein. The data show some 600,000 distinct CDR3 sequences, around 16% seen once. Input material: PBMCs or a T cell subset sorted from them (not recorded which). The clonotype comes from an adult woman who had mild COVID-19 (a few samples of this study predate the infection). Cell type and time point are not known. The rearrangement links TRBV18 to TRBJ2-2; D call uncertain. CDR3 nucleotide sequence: TGTGCCAGCTCACCCCCTTCGGGGAACACCGGGGAGCTGTTTTTT. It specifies CASSPPSGNTGELFF. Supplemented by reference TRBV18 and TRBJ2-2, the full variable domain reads NAGVMQNPRHLVRRRGQEARLRCSPMKGHSHVYWYRQLPEEGLKFMVYLQKENIIDESGMPKERFSAEFPKEGPSILRIQQVVRGDSAAYFCASSPPSGNTGELFFGEGSRLTVL.